The clone carrying this T cell receptor beta chain rates as large. Its antigen is currently unknown. The listed genes are named as in mouse. The read gets to within 1 residue of the CDR3 end, and the germline J gene fills in the rest. Libraries were prepared by immunoSEQ multiplex PCR; TCRdb keeps only in-frame clonotypes and omits some of them. The table has thousands of clones, less than 65% seen once; the top ten hold approximately 7%. Losses at the gene ends were 4 bases for V and 6 bases for J; bases not matched to a gene: 8. The CDR3 is 14 amino acids. Germline V CDR1 and CDR2: SGHLS, HYDKME. This sample was taken from a study of tissue T cells after allogeneic stem cell transplantation. The study's findings and limits: The patient cohort was small and clinically heterogeneous, with limited sampling depth.

Time point reported: mouse harvest day 7 after allogeneic transplant. Each mouse received 10^7 T-cell-depleted marrow cells plus 10^6 splenic CD5+ T cells by tail vein. Tissues came from B6→BALB/c major-mismatch GVHD mice at day 7 or 14. The sample comprised gut tissue. The TCR comes from a female BALB/c mouse given C57BL/6 T cells with graft-versus-host disease after an allogeneic hematopoietic cell transplant. The rearrangement joins TRBV12-2 to TRBJ2-1, with 7 bases lining up with TRBD2. The part of the CDR3 DNA that was read is TGTGCCAGCTCCCCCGATGGGGGGATTGCTGAGCAGTTC. This translates into CASSPDGGIAEQF. The CDR3 in full is CASSPDGGIAEQFF.